The rows below give T cell receptor beta chains drawn from one sample of a study of blood T cell repertoires in COVID-19. Here immunoSEQ multiplex PCR was the method, and the copy in TCRdb shows in-frame clones only, minus some. The data hold around 260,000 clones, with about 85% observed a single time. Sequences were obtained from peripheral blood. The receptors derive from a man in his fifties or sixties with acute or convalescent COVID-19. CDR3s include the opening cysteine and the closing phenylalanine or tryptophan. Each record gives: V gene, CDR3 protein.

>TRBV30
CACHRGSSYNEQFF
>TRBV29-1
CSVVATSAQETQYF
>TRBV19
CASRIGAQVSYEQYF
>TRBV7-2
CASSQGQPGGNTIYF
>TRBV3-1/TRBV3-2
CASSPLSGYYEQYF
>TRBV2
CASRGDRNPSYEQYF
>TRBV19
CASSRPGDLNEQYF
>TRBV11-2
CASSQQGGSTDTQYF
>TRBV6-5
CASSPGFRSNQPQHF
>TRBV27
CASSLAGVTNEKLFF